Given below is one T cell receptor beta chain in context. V shed 3 bases and J shed 0 bases, with 14 bases lying between them. CDR3 length equals 17 residues. Germline loops: CDR1 KGHDR, CDR2 SFDVKD. The sample originates from a study of blood T cell repertoires in COVID-19. Measured with immunoSEQ multiplex PCR; TCRdb has only the in-frame clones, and not every one. The sample has roughly 400,000 clones; 87% are singletons. V usage is TRBV24-1 and J usage is TRBJ2-1; D is ambiguous. The origin of this receptor is a woman aged 55-69 years with COVID-19, enrolled during active disease. The material sequenced was peripheral blood. CDR3 DNA sequence: TGTGCCACCAGTGATGCTAGACCCGAACTCTCCTACAATGAGCAGTTCTTC. This translates into CATSDARPELSYNEQFF.